The 21 T cell receptor beta chains given below trace back to one sample, sequenced in a study of prognosis after radiotherapy for stage I lung cancer. Genomic DNA provided the template from which TCR beta CDR3 was amplified by two-round multiplex PCR. First-round PCR, the initial amplification, used primers specific to each TRBV and TRBJ gene. Each CDR3 protein gets one entry after TCRdb re-called the multiplex PCR reads with MiXCR. The sample comprises approximately 20,000 distinct CDR3 sequences, over 25% of which are singletons, and 20% to 25% rests with the top ten. The sequencing here drew on PBMCs, taken before or after stereotactic body radiation therapy (not recorded which). The receptors stem from a donor over 45 with non-small cell lung cancer.

In the case of this clonotype: Only one base separates this from a far larger clonotype, so it likely reflects a read error. V gene TRBV6-5 combines with J gene TRBJ2-7, with 10 nucleotides matching TRBD2. The CDR3 is made up of 15 amino acids. Per the germline V gene, CDR1 is MNHEY and CDR2 is SVGAGI. V trimming: 2 bases; J trimming: 3 bases; junction bases outside the gene matches: 4. The CDR3, as DNA: TGTGCCAGCAGTTACACTAGCGGGAAAAGCTACGAGCAGTACTTC. This gives the protein CASSYTSGKSYEQYF.

A word on this clonotype: One end of the junction fails to match germline, which may point to a read error. The gene calls are TRBV6-2 or TRBV6-3 and TRBJ2-5, with D tentatively TRBD2 (8 bases). The CDR3 runs 18 residues. Per the germline V gene, CDR1 is MNHEY and CDR2 is SVGEGT. The chain's CDR3 is CASSESEGASGTGGRKFF. CDR3 in DNA: TGTGCCAGCAGTGAATCGGAGGGGGCATCCGGGACTGGCGGGAGGAAGTTCTTC.

This clonotype was counted ten times or more. The chain has TRBV4-1 and TRBJ1-3; D call uncertain. The CDR3 is 16 amino acids. The V end was cut by 0 bases, the J end by 0 bases, with 9 bases between. Germline loops: CDR1 MGHRA, CDR2 YSYEKL. Here the CDR3 reads CASSQERFFSGNTIYF. In nucleotides, the CDR3 is TGCGCCAGCAGCCAAGAGAGGTTTTTCTCTGGAAACACCATATATTTT.

Ten or more counts support this clonotype. The chain carries TRBV7-2 and TRBJ2-4, with 10 bases fitting TRBD2. V lost 3 bases and J lost 3; bases outside the gene matches: 5. CDR1 is SGHTA and CDR2 is FQGNSA in the germline V gene. CDR3 length: 16 amino acids. In nucleotides, the CDR3 is TGTGCCAGCAGCTTTAGCGGGAGGATGGACAAAAACATTCAGTACTTC. As protein: CASSFSGRMDKNIQYF.

This clonotype was picked up many times. The J gene is TRBJ2-2, the V gene TRBV6-2 or TRBV6-3; 9 bases match TRBD1. CDR1 is MNHEY and CDR2 is SVGEGT in the germline V gene. Trimming removed 0 bases from V and 5 bases from J; junction bases left unmatched: 4. The CDR3 runs 16 residues. In DNA, the CDR3 is TGTGCCAGCAGTTACTCGCGGGACAGGGTGACCGGGGAGCTGTTTTTT. This translates into CASSYSRDRVTGELFF.

The chain carries TRBV6-4 and TRBJ2-3; 7 nucleotides line up with TRBD2. CDR1 and CDR2 (germline): MRHNA, SNTAGT. The CDR3 totals 15 residues. Trimming removed 7 bases from V and 2 bases from J; junction bases left unmatched: 9. CDR3 nucleotide sequence: TGTGCCAGCAAGCCCGGGACTATTGACACAGATACGCAGTATTTT. Its translation is CASKPGTIDTDTQYF.

As to this clonotype: One base separates it from a far larger clone, so it is likely a read error. The rearrangement uses TRBV7-8 and TRBJ2-7; 8 nucleotides line up with TRBD2. Germline V gene sequence: CDR1 SGHVS, CDR2 FQNEAQ. The CDR3 extends over 15 amino acids. Written as DNA, the CDR3 is TGTGCCAGCAGCTTATTCGGGAGGGCTTCCTACAAGCAGTACTTC. Translating it yields CASSLFGRASYKQYF.

This clonotype was seen at least ten times. This chain joins TRBV20-1 and TRBJ2-7, with no clear D. Deletions cut 0 bases from V and 0 bases from J, with 9 bases between. The CDR3 contains 14 residues. Germline assignment: CDR1 DFQATT and CDR2 SNEGSKA (reference sequence). DNA for the CDR3: TGCAGTGCTAGAGATAGAAGGAGCTCCTACGAGCAGTACTTC. Amino acids: CSARDRRSSYEQYF.

This clonotype has a count of ten or more. J is TRBJ1-1 and V is TRBV7-6; D gene ambiguous. This CDR3 spans 14 amino acids. The germline CDR1 and CDR2 sequences are SGHVS and FNYEAQ. V lost 5 bases to trimming and J lost 2 bases, with 12 bases between them. The CDR3 sequence is CASSAGMVNTEAFF. The CDR3 DNA is TGTGCCAGCAGCGCCGGCATGGTAAACACTGAAGCTTTCTTT.

This clonotype was observed many times. The V call is TRBV11-2, the J call TRBJ1-4, with TRBD1 as a possible D gene (6 bases). Germline lookup yields CDR1 SGHAT and CDR2 FQNNGV. The V end was cut by 1 base, the J end by 6 bases, with 15 bases between. The CDR3 consists of 16 residues. The CDR3 loop reads CASSLVVGGVDEKLFF. The CDR3 DNA sequence: TGTGCCAGCAGCTTAGTGGTGGGGGGCGTTGATGAAAAACTGTTTTTT.

This clonotype has a count of ten or more. V gene TRBV6-9 combines with J gene TRBJ1-1, with a possible D match to TRBD1 (5 bases). There are 15 residues in the CDR3. Trimming took 3 bases from V and 5 from J, leaving 16 bases between them. The germline V gene encodes CDR1 MNHGY and CDR2 SVAAGI. The CDR3: CASSYSGPGRTEAFF. The CDR3 DNA follows: TGTGCCAGCAGTTACTCAGGGCCCGGGAGGACTGAAGCTTTCTTT.

In this sample, this clonotype turned up many times. The chain is built from TRBV6-2 or TRBV6-3 and TRBJ2-5; D gene uncertain. Germline V gene data show CDR1 as MNHEY and CDR2 as SVGEGT. V dropped 5 bases and J dropped 4 bases, with 17 bases sitting between them. The CDR3 length is 15 residues. CDR3 sequence reads: CASSEVGRLGETQYF. In DNA, the CDR3 is TGTGCCAGCAGTGAAGTGGGAAGATTGGGAGAGACCCAGTACTTC.

Sample share makes this clonotype medium-sized. CDR3 nucleotides: TGTGCCTGGAGTGTACTTCGAGGTTACGAGCAGTACTTC. It encodes CAWSVLRGYEQYF. The genes are TRBV30 and TRBJ2-7; the D is unclear. Germline CDR1 and CDR2: GTSNPN and SVGIG (reference sequence). Trimming stripped 0 bases from V and 4 bases from J, with 10 bases between. This CDR3 has 13 residues. The full variable domain, completed using reference TRBV30 and TRBJ2-7, is SQTIHQWPATLVQPVGSPLSLECTVEGTSNPNLYWYRQAAGRGLQLLFYSVGIGQISSEVPQNLSASRPQDRQFILSSKKLLLSDSGFYLCAWSVLRGYEQYFGPGTRLTVT.

Many counts were recorded for this clonotype. This chain connects TRBV24-1 to TRBJ2-6; perhaps TRBD2 as D (6 bases). Trimming took off 6 bases at V and 2 bases at J, with 19 bases between the two ends. Germline CDR1 and CDR2: KGHDR and SFDVKD. This CDR3 contains 18 residues. DNA for the CDR3: TGTGCCACCAGTAATTCCCTCGTGTCGGGAGCTGGGGCCAACGTCCTGACTTTC. This translates into CATSNSLVSGAGANVLTF.

As regards this clonotype: This clone may be a read error of a much larger clone one base away. The chain combines TRBV5-4 with TRBJ1-2, with 8 bases matching TRBD1. CDR3 size: 14 residues. Per the germline V gene, CDR1 is SGHNT and CDR2 is YYREEE (reference sequence). CDR3 bases: TGTGCCAGCAGCTTACCGGGACAGGCTCTTGGCGACACCTTC. Its protein product is CASSLPGQALGDTF.

This clonotype is medium-sized in the sample. The chain recombines TRBV11-2 with TRBJ2-3; TRBD2 matches at 8 bases. The CDR3 extends over 16 amino acids. Germline V gene sequence: CDR1 SGHAT, CDR2 FQNNGV. The junction had 8 bases not matched to a gene; V was cut back by 5 bases and J by 1 base. CDR3 in amino acids: CASSQPSGSGTDTQYF. CDR3 sequence (DNA): TGTGCCAGCAGCCAACCAAGCGGGAGTGGCACAGATACGCAGTATTTT.

This clonotype was seen repeatedly, ten times or more. The chain carries TRBV6-4 and TRBJ2-3; unclear D gene. The germline V gene encodes CDR1 MRHNA and CDR2 SNTAGT. The CDR3 consists of 13 residues. The germline V and J ends were trimmed by 2 bases and 2 bases, with 5 bases remaining between them. CDR3 DNA: TGTGCCAGCAGTGACAGGGCCACAGATACGCAGTATTTT. Translation gives CASSDRATDTQYF.

This clonotype was picked up many times. The chain has TRBV28 and TRBJ1-1; D not resolved. V lost 5 bases and J lost 11, with 15 bases in between. Looked up from germline, CDR1 is MDHEN and CDR2 is SYDVKM. The CDR3 sequence is 12 residues long. The CDR3 DNA reads TGTGCCAGCAGTGCTAGGAACCGCGTGGCTTTCTTT. Amino acids: CASSARNRVAFF.

This clonotype is medium-sized (0.01 to 0.1%). The chain uses TRBV6-1 and TRBJ1-2; D uncertain. The V gene lost 7 bases and the J gene lost 6 bases, with 18 bases spanning the gap. Looked up from germline, CDR1 is MNHNS and CDR2 is SASEGT. The CDR3 runs to 14 residues. Here the CDR3 DNA reads TGTGCCAGCAACCGAATGGTACAGTCCGATGGCTACACCTTC. Protein product: CASNRMVQSDGYTF.

This clonotype has more than one count but fewer than ten. With only one base between it and a far larger clone, this is likely a read error. The rearrangement uses TRBV4-2 and TRBJ1-1, with D possibly matching TRBD1 (6 bases). Matching the DNA end better, TRBJ2-2 makes the J call doubtful. The CDR3 consists of 15 residues. CDR1 is LGHNA, CDR2 YNFKEQ, per germline. The CDR3 nucleotides read TGTGCCAGCAGCCAGATCCAGGGGATAACCGTGGAGCTGTTTTTT. Translated, it gives CASSQIQGITVELFF.

This clonotype was seen at least ten times. The chain links TRBV25-1 to TRBJ2-1; D is uncertain. The germline V gene has CDR1 MGHDK and CDR2 SYGVNS. This CDR3 comprises 12 residues. The V end was cut by 2 bases, the J end by 6 bases, with 5 bases between. DNA for the CDR3: TGTGCCAGCAGTGAAGTTTTCAATGAGCAGTTCTTC. It encodes CASSEVFNEQFF.